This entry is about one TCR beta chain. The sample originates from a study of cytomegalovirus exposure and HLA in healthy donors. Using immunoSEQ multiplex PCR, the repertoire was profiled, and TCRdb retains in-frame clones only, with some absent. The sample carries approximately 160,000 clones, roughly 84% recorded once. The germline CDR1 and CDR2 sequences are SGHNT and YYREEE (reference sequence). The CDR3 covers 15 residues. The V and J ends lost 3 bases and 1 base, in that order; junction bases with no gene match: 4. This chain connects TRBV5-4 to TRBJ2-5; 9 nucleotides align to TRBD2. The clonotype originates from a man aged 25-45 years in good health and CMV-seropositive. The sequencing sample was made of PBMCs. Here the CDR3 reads CASSSPSGTQETQYF. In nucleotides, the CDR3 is TGTGCCAGCAGCTCCCCTAGCGGGACCCAAGAGACCCAGTACTTC.